These 18 T cell receptor beta chains were sequenced from one sample in a study of blood T cells in healthy people across ages. Primers used in a second PCR of roughly 7 to 11 cycles were a sample-barcoded 5' primer and a J-beta primer mix. TCRdb processed the 5' RACE reads anew with MiXCR; each CDR3 protein has one entry. Here the sample spans about 1.6 million distinct CDR3 sequences, around 36% being singletons. Material: blood. The receptors shown here come from a woman younger than 45 in good health.

This chain joins TRBV9 and TRBJ2-1; weak D call: TRBD2 (6 bases). The V end was cut by 4 bases, the J end by 8 bases, with 28 bases between. Germline V gives CDR1 SGDLS, CDR2 YYNGEE. This CDR3 region has 18 residues. The CDR3 loop reads CASSPEVAASSRGYEQFF. The CDR3 DNA is TGTGCCAGCAGCCCCGAGGTCGCGGCGTCAAGCCGGGGGTATGAGCAGTTCTTC.

This clonotype was seen a few times. The V and J genes are TRBV7-9 and TRBJ2-7; D unresolved. Germline CDR1 is SEHNR and CDR2 is FQNEAQ (reference sequence). The CDR3 consists of 12 residues. V was clipped by 4 bases and J by 7 bases, with 11 bases between them. The CDR3 bases are TGTGCCAGCAGCTCGCCGAAACCGGAGCAGTACTTC. Translated: CASSSPKPEQYF.

The gene calls are TRBV18 and TRBJ2-5, with D unclear. Germline values: CDR1 KGHSH, CDR2 LQKENI. The CDR3 extends over 13 amino acids. The germline V and J ends were trimmed by 0 bases and 5 bases, with 7 bases remaining between them. CDR3 in amino acids: CASSPPILETQYF. CDR3 sequence (DNA): TGTGCCAGCTCACCACCGATACTGGAGACCCAGTACTTC.

The gene calls are TRBV20-1 and TRBJ1-2; no clear D gene. The CDR3 is 15 amino acids. Germline V CDR1 and CDR2: DFQATT, SNEGSKA (reference sequence). V lost 0 bases and J lost 4, with 15 bases in between. CDR3 sequence reads: CSAREGNSGLYGYTF. The CDR3 DNA sequence: TGCAGTGCTAGAGAGGGAAACAGTGGACTCTATGGCTACACCTTC.

This clonotype was observed a few times. The rearrangement uses TRBV6-5 and TRBJ1-4; D is uncertain. Germline V gene data show CDR1 as MNHEY and CDR2 as SVGAGI. Trimming took off 5 bases at V and 0 bases at J, with 13 bases between the two ends. CDR3 length equals 16 residues. CDR3 loop: CASSPWLVSTNEKLFF. CDR3 DNA: TGTGCCAGCAGTCCCTGGCTGGTTTCAACTAATGAAAAACTGTTTTTT.

The rearrangement uses TRBV28 and TRBJ2-7, with D possibly being TRBD1 or TRBD2 (5 bases each). The V gene lost 4 bases and the J gene lost 2 bases, with 12 bases spanning the gap. The CDR3 loop spans 14 amino acids. Germline V gene data show CDR1 as MDHEN and CDR2 as SYDVKM. The CDR3 reads CASSSRRDAYEQYF. The CDR3 DNA reads TGTGCCAGCAGTTCACGCCGGGACGCCTACGAGCAGTACTTC. The whole variable domain, filled in from reference TRBV28 and TRBJ2-7, reads DVKVTQSSRYLVKRTGEKVFLECVQDMDHENMFWYRQDPGLGLRLIYFSYDVKMKEKGDIPEGYSVSREKKERFSLILESASTNQTSMYLCASSSRRDAYEQYFGPGTRLTVT.

The rearrangement uses TRBV7-2 and TRBJ2-3; 11 nucleotides agree with TRBD2. The germline V gene encodes CDR1 SGHTA and CDR2 FQGNSA. V shed 5 bases and J 4 bases; nucleotides not matched to a gene: 5. The CDR3 consists of 15 residues. The CDR3 is CASSKLAGASDTQYF. Here the CDR3 DNA reads TGTGCCAGCAGCAAACTAGCGGGAGCTTCAGATACGCAGTATTTT.

V gene TRBV30 combines with J gene TRBJ2-7; a possible D gene is TRBD2 (5 bases). The ends were cut back, 0 bases at V and 5 bases at J, with 17 bases in the middle. CDR3 size: 15 residues. Germline V gene lookup returns CDR1 GTSNPN and CDR2 SVGIG (reference sequence). The CDR3 DNA reads TGTGCCTGGAGTGTACTGGGGAGAGACACCCACGAGCAGTACTTC. Its protein is CAWSVLGRDTHEQYF.

The chain is built from TRBV30 and TRBJ2-7; D not certain. The CDR3 loop spans 14 amino acids. Trimming removed 2 bases at V and 2 bases at J, with 13 bases between. Germline loops: CDR1 GTSNPN, CDR2 SVGIG (reference sequence). The chain's CDR3 is CAWSRGDRAYEQYF. For the CDR3, the DNA is TGTGCCTGGAGTAGAGGCGATCGCGCCTACGAGCAGTACTTC.

In DNA form, the CDR3 reads TGTGCCAGCAGCTTAAGGAGGAGGGAGGGCTCCTACGAGCAGTACTTC. Translated, it gives CASSLRRREGSYEQYF. The J gene is TRBJ2-7, the V gene TRBV13, with 7 bases lining up with TRBD2. CDR1 is PRHDT and CDR2 is FYEKMQ in the germline V gene (reference sequence). The ends lost 2 bases at V and 0 bases at J; junction bases unmatched: 7. The CDR3 consists of 16 residues. The whole variable domain, remainder taken from reference TRBV13 and TRBJ2-7, is AAGVIQSPRHLIKEKRETATLKCYPIPRHDTVYWYQQGPGQDPQFLISFYEKMQSDKGSIPDRFSAQQFSDYHSELNMSSLELGDSALYFCASSLRRREGSYEQYFGPGTRLTVT.

This clonotype was seen more than once but under ten times. The chain joins TRBV6-2 or TRBV6-3 to TRBJ1-2; possible D gene TRBD1, 6 bases. The CDR3 extends over 14 amino acids. Germline V gene lookup returns CDR1 MNHEY and CDR2 SVGEGT. V lost 6 bases, J lost 7 bases, and 18 bases lay in between. The CDR3 protein is CASSLLKTGFGYTF. CDR3 bases: TGTGCCAGCAGCCTACTGAAAACAGGGTTTGGCTACACCTTC.

This clonotype turned up a few times. As DNA, the CDR3 is TGCGCCAGCAGCCAAGCTGGGACAGGGGGATTCAATGAGCAGTTCTTC. This translates into CASSQAGTGGFNEQFF. V and J are TRBV4-1 and TRBJ2-1; 11 bases match TRBD1. The V gene's germline CDR1 is MGHRA and CDR2 YSYEKL. The CDR3 consists of 16 residues. V lost 1 base, J lost 6 bases, and 5 bases stayed unmatched.

The rearrangement links TRBV7-3 to TRBJ2-1; no clear D. The length of the CDR3 is 17 residues. Trimming pared 0 bases from V and 2 bases from J, leaving 14 bases between. Germline CDR1 SGHTA, CDR2 FQGTGA. The CDR3 loop reads CASSLTVQVSPYNEQFF. CDR3 nucleotides: TGTGCCAGCAGCTTAACTGTGCAGGTATCACCCTACAATGAGCAGTTCTTC. The full variable domain, rest sourced from reference TRBV7-3 and TRBJ2-1, is GAGVSQTPSNKVTEKGKYVELRCDPISGHTALYWYRQSLGQGPEFLIYFQGTGAADDSGLPNDRFFAVRPEGSVSTLKIQRTERGDSAVYLCASSLTVQVSPYNEQFFGPGTRLTVL.

This clonotype was recorded a few times. The V and J genes are TRBV7-2 and TRBJ2-7, with D perhaps TRBD1 (6 bases). This CDR3 region has 15 residues. CDR1 and CDR2 (germline): SGHTA, FQGNSA. V was clipped by 3 bases and J by 0 bases, with 12 bases between them. The CDR3 DNA reads TGTGCCAGCAGCTTTCCGGGACAATACTCCTACGAGCAGTACTTC. Its translation: CASSFPGQYSYEQYF.

This clonotype was found a few times. Written as DNA, the CDR3 is TGCGCCAGCAGCCTCTCCTGGGCTAGCGCAGGAAATGAGCAGTTCTTC. It specifies CASSLSWASAGNEQFF. This chain connects TRBV4-1 to TRBJ2-1; a possible D gene is TRBD2 (6 bases). Between the trimmed V and J ends, which lost 4 bases and 7 bases, there was a span of 20 bases. The CDR3 is 16 amino acids. CDR1 MGHRA and CDR2 YSYEKL come from the germline V gene.

Regarding this clonotype: A read error may account for a junction end that differs from germline. The rearrangement joins TRBV24-1 to TRBJ2-3, with TRBD1 matching over 7 bases. The CDR3 is made up of 15 amino acids. From germline, CDR1 is KGHDR and CDR2 SFDVKD. The CDR3 DNA reads TGTGCCACCAGTGACCTGACAGGGCCCACAGACACGCAGTATTTT. Amino acid sequence: CATSDLTGPTDTQYF.

This sequence joins TRBV3-1 and TRBJ1-6, with TRBD1 identical over 8 bases. There are 15 residues in the CDR3. Germline V CDR1 and CDR2: LGHDT, YNNKEL (reference sequence). The ends lost 1 base at V and 8 bases at J; junction bases unmatched: 4. As DNA, the CDR3 is TGTGCCAGCAGCCAAGCAACAGGGGGAGATTCACCCCTCCACTTT. Its protein product is CASSQATGGDSPLHF.

The chain carries TRBV2 and TRBJ2-1; 9 bases match TRBD2. The germline gives CDR1 SNHLY, CDR2 FYNNEI. The CDR3 has 17 amino acids. V was clipped by 1 base and J by 5 bases; unmatched bases: 9. The CDR3 sequence: CASSEDRRGGPDNEQFF. For the CDR3, the DNA is TGTGCCAGCAGTGAAGATCGGCGGGGGGGCCCCGACAATGAGCAGTTCTTC.